This TCR beta chain was recorded in a study of cytomegalovirus exposure and HLA in healthy donors. Study-wide results and limits: Researchers counted around 170 TCR beta chains as cytomegalovirus-associated. In a later analysis, most CMV-associated TCR beta chains appeared HLA-restricted. In a later analysis, a missense DCLRE1C variant was linked to TCR beta V- and J-gene trimming.

Germline trimming cut 0 bases from V and 1 base from J; bases unmatched to any gene: 8. The CDR3 consists of 19 residues. CDR1 is SGHAT and CDR2 is FQNNGV in the germline V gene. 13 Jbeta primers and 60 Vbeta primers were used for the PCR. Some clones are missing from TCRdb's copy, which holds only in-frame ones; the method was immunoSEQ multiplex PCR. The data show around 150,000 clones, 70% to 80% seen once. For this clone: Its specificity is not known.

Sequenced sample: PBMCs. The chain employs TRBV11-2 and TRBJ2-1; 11 bases match TRBD2. The TCR sequence derives from a human donor in good health. CDR3 sequence reads: CASSLEITGLAVSYNEQFF. CDR3 nucleotides: TGTGCCAGCAGCTTAGAAATCACGGGACTAGCGGTATCCTACAATGAGCAGTTCTTC.